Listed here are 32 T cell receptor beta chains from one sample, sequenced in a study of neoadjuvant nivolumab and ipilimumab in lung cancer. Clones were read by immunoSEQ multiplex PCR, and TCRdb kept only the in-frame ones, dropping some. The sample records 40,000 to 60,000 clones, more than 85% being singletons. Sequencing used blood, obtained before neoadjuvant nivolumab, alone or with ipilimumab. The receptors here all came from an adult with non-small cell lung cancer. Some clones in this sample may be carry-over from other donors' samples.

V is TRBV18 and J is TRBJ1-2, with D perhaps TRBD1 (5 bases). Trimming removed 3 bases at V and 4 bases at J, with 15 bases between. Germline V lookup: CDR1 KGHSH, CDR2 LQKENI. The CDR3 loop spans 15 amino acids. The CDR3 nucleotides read TGTGCCAGCTCACCCCCGGTAGGGGCTGGCTATGGCTACACCTTC. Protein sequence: CASSPPVGAGYGYTF.

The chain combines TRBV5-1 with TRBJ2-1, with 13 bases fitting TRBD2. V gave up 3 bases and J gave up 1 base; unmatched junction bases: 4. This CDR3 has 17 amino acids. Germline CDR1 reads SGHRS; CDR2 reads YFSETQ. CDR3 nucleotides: TGCGCCAGCAGCTCCGGGACTAGCGGGATTTCCTACAATGAGCAGTTCTTC. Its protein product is CASSSGTSGISYNEQFF.

The CDR3 nucleotides are TGTGCCAGCAGCACCCCCTACGAGCAGTACTTC. As protein: CASSTPYEQYF. The chain uses TRBV11-2 and TRBJ2-7; D gene uncertain. The germline V gene has CDR1 SGHAT and CDR2 FQNNGV. V was pared by 5 bases and J by 2 bases, with 4 bases between. The CDR3 has 11 amino acids.

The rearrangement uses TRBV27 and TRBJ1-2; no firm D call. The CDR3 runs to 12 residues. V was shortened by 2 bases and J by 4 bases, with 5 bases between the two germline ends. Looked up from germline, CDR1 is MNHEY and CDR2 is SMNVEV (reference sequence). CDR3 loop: CASSLKGYGYTF. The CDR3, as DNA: TGTGCCAGCAGTTTAAAGGGCTATGGCTACACCTTC.

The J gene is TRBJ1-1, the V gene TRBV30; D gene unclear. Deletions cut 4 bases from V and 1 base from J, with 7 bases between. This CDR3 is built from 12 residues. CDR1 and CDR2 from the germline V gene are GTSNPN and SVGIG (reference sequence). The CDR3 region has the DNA TGTGCCTGGACCCGGTCGAACACTGAAGCTTTCTTT. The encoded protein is CAWTRSNTEAFF.

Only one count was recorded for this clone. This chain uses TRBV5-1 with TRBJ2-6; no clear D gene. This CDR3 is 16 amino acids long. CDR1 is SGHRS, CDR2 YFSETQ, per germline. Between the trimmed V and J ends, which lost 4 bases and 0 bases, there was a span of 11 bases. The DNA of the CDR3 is TGCGCCAGCAGCCCCGACCCAAACTCTGGGGCCAACGTCCTGACTTTC. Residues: CASSPDPNSGANVLTF.

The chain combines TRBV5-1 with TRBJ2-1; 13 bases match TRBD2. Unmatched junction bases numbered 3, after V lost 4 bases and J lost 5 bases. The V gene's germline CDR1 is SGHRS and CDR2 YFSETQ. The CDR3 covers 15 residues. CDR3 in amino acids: CASSPGLAGHNEQFF. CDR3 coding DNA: TGCGCCAGCAGCCCGGGACTAGCGGGGCACAATGAGCAGTTCTTC.

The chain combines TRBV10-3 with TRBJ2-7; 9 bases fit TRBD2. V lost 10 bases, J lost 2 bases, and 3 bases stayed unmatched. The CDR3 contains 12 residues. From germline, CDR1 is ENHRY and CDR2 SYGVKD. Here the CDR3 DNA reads TGTGCCACGACTAGCGGCCCCTACGAGCAGTACTTC. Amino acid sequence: CATTSGPYEQYF.

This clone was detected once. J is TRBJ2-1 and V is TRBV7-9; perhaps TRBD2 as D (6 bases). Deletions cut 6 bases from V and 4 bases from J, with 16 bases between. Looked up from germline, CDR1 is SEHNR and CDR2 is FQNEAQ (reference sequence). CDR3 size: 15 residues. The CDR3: CASRGMSGPYNEQFF. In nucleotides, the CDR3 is TGTGCCAGCAGGGGGATGAGCGGGCCGTACAATGAGCAGTTCTTC. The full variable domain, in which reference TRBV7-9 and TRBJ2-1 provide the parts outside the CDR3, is DTGVSQNPRHKITKRGQNVTFRCDPISEHNRLYWYRQTLGQGPEFLTYFQNEAQLEKSRLLSDRFSAERPKGSFSTLEIQRTEQGDSAMYLCASRGMSGPYNEQFFGPGTRLTVL.

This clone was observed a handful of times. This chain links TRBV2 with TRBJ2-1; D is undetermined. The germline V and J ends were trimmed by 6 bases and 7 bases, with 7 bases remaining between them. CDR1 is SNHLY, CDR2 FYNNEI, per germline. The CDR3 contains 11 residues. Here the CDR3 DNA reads TGTGCCAGCAGCAGTATGAATGAGCAGTTCTTC. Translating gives CASSSMNEQFF.

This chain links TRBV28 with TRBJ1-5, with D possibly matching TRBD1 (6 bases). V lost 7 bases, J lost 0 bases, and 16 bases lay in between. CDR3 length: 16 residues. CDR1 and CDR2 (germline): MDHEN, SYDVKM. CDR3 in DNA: TGTGCCAGCAATTCAGGGGTCCCGTATAGCAATCAGCCCCAGCATTTT. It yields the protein CASNSGVPYSNQPQHF.

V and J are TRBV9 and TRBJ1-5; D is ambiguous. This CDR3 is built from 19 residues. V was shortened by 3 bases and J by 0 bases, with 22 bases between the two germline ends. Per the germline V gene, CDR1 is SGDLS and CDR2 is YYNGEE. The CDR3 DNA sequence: TGTGCCAGCAGCGACCCCCACTTACGGTCCGCAAATAGCAATCAGCCCCAGCATTTT. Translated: CASSDPHLRSANSNQPQHF. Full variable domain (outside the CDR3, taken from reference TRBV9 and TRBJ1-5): DSGVTQTPKHLITATGQRVTLRCSPRSGDLSVYWYQQSLDQGLQFLIQYYNGEERAKGNILERFSAQQFPDLHSELNLSSLELGDSALYFCASSDPHLRSANSNQPQHFGDGTRLSIL.

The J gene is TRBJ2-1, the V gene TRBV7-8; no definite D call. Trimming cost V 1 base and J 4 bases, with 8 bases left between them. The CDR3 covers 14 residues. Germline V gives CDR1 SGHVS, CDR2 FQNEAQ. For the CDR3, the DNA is TGTGCCAGCAGCTTAGAGTCAGCGTACAATGAGCAGTTCTTC. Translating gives CASSLESAYNEQFF.

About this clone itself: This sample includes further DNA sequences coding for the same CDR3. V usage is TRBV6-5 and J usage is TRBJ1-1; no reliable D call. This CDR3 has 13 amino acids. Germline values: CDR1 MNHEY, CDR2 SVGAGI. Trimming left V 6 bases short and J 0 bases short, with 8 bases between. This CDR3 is CASSLQVNTEAFF. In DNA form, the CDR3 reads TGTGCCAGCAGCCTACAAGTGAACACTGAAGCTTTCTTT.

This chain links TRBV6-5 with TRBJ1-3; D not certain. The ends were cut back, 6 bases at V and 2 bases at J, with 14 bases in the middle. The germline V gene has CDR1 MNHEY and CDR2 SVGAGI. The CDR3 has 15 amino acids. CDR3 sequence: CASSQRGSAGNTIYF. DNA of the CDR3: TGTGCCAGCAGCCAGCGGGGTAGCGCTGGAAACACCATATATTTT.

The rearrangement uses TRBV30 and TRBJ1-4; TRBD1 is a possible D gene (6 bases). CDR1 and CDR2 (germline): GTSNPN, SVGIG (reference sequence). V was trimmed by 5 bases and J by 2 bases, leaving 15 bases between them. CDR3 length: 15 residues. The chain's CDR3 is CAWGPRGSTNEKLFF. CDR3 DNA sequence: TGTGCCTGGGGCCCGAGGGGGTCCACTAATGAAAAACTGTTTTTT.

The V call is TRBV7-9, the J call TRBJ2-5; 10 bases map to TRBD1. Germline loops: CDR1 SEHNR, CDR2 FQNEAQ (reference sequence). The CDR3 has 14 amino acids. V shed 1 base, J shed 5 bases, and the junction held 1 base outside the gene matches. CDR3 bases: TGTGCCAGCAGCTTAGGGGGACAGGGGGAGACCCAGTACTTC. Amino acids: CASSLGGQGETQYF.

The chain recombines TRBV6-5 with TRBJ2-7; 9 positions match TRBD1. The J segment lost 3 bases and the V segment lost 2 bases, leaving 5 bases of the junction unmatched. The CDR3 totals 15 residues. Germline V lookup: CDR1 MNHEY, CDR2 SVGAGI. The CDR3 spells CASSYTSGQGYEQYF. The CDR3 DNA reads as TGTGCCAGCAGTTACACCTCGGGACAGGGCTACGAGCAGTACTTC.

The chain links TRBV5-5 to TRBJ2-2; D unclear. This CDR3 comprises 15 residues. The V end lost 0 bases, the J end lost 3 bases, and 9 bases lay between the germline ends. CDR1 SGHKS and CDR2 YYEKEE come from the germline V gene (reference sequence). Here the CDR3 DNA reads TGTGCCAGCAGCTTGGGCAGGATATACACCGGGGAGCTGTTTTTT. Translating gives CASSLGRIYTGELFF.

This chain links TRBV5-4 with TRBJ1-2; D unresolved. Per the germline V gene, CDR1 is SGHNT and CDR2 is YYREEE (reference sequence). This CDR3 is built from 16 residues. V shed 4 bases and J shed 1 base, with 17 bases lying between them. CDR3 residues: CASSQHPGEGNYGYTF. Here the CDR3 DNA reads TGTGCCAGCAGCCAGCACCCTGGGGAGGGTAACTATGGCTACACCTTC.

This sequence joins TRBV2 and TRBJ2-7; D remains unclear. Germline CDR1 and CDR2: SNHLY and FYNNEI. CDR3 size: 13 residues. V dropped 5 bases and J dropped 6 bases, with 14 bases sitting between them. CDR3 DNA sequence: TGTGCCAGCAGTAACGACTGGACGCGCGAGCAGTACTTC. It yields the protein CASSNDWTREQYF.

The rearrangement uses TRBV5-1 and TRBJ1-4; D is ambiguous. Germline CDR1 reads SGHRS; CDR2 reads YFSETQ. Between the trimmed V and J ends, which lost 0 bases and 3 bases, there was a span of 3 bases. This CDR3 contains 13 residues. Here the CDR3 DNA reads TGCGCCAGCAGCTTGGCAGCTAATGAAAAACTGTTTTTT. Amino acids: CASSLAANEKLFF.

In DNA, the CDR3 is TGTGCCAGCAGCTTAGCGGGAGGTCAAGAGACCCAGTACTTC. Protein sequence: CASSLAGGQETQYF. The chain combines TRBV11-2 with TRBJ2-5; TRBD2 aligns across 7 bases. Trimming removed 1 base from V and 2 bases from J; junction bases left unmatched: 1. The germline CDR1 and CDR2 sequences are SGHAT and FQNNGV. This CDR3 has 14 amino acids.

DNA of the CDR3: TGTGCCAGCAGCTCCCGACAGGGGGGCCGAGAGACCCAGTACTTC. Translating gives CASSSRQGGRETQYF. This chain links TRBV11-2 with TRBJ2-5; 9 bases agree with TRBD1. This CDR3 has 15 residues. V dropped 4 bases and J dropped 4; count of bases not matched to a gene: 7. Germline loops: CDR1 SGHAT, CDR2 FQNNGV.

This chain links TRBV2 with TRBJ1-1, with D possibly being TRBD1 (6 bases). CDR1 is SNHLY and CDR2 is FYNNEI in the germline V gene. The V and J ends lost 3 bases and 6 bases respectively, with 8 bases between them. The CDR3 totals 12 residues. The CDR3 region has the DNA TGTGCCAGCAGTGACCACAGGGCTGAAGCTTTCTTT. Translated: CASSDHRAEAFF.

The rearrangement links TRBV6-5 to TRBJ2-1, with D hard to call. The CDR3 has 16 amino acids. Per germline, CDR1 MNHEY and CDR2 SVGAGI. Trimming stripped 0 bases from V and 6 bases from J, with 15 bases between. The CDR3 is CASSYSPVLLANEQFF. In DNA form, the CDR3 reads TGTGCCAGCAGTTACTCTCCCGTCCTCCTGGCCAATGAGCAGTTCTTC.

The CDR3 coding sequence is TGTGCCAGCAGCTTGAGGTTTGCGACTAGCACAGATACGCAGTATTTT. Translated, it gives CASSLRFATSTDTQYF. This chain links TRBV5-4 with TRBJ2-3, with D unresolved. The CDR3 loop spans 16 amino acids. V gave up 1 base and J gave up 0 bases, with 12 bases separating them. Germline V gene sequence: CDR1 SGHNT, CDR2 YYREEE (reference sequence). Together with reference TRBV5-4 and TRBJ2-3, the CDR3 gives the full variable domain: ETGVTQSPTHLIKTRGQQVTLRCSSQSGHNTVSWYQQALGQGPQFIFQYYREEENGRGNFPPRFSGLQFPNYSSELNVNALELDDSALYLCASSLRFATSTDTQYFGPGTRLTVL.

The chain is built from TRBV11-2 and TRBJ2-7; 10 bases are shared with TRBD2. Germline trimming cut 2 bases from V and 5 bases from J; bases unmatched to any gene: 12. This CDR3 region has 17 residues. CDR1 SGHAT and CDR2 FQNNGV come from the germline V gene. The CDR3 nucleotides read TGTGCCAGCAGCTTATCCCTAGCGGGAGTCCTCCCCCACGAGCAGTACTTC. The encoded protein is CASSLSLAGVLPHEQYF.

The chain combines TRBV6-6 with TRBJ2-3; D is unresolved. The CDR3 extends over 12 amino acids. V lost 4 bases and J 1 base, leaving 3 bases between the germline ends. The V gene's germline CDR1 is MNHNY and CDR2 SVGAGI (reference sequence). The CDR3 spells CASSLGTDTQYF. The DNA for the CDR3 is TGTGCCAGCAGTTTGGGCACAGATACGCAGTATTTT.

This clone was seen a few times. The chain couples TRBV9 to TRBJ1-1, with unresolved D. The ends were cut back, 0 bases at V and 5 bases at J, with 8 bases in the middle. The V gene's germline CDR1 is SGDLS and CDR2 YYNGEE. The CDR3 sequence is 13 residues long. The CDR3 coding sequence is TGTGCCAGCAGCGTAGTTGAGGGAACTGAAGCTTTCTTT. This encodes CASSVVEGTEAFF.

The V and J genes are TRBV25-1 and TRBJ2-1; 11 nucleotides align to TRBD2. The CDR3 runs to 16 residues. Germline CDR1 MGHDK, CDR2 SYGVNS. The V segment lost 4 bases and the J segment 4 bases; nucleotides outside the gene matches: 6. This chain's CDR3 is CASSGAGTSGYNEQFF. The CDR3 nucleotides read TGTGCCAGCAGTGGGGCCGGGACTAGCGGATACAATGAGCAGTTCTTC.

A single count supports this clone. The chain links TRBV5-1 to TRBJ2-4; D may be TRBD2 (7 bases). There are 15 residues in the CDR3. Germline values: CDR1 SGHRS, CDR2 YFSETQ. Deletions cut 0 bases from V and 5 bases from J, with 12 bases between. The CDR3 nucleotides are TGCGCCAGCAGCTTGGCGGGGGAGGGGGAAAACATTCAGTACTTC. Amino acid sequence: CASSLAGEGENIQYF.